The 27 T cell receptor beta chains listed next were all sequenced from one sample in a study of T cell clonality in common variable immunodeficiency. Assay: immunoSEQ multiplex PCR; the TCRdb copy retains only in-frame clones and omits some. The sample yields about 52,000 clones, without any singletons. Sequences were obtained from peripheral blood mononuclear cells. All receptors derive from a person aged 18-69 years in good health.

Ten or more counts support this clone. The read stops 3 residues short of the end of the CDR3; the missing end is completed from the germline J gene. The chain joins TRBV9 to TRBJ2-1; D may correspond to TRBD1 or TRBD2 (7 bases each). This CDR3 has 18 amino acids. V was cut by 0 bases and J by 9 bases, with 25 bases left in between. The germline V gene encodes CDR1 SGDLS and CDR2 YYNGEE. Here the CDR3 reads CASSVALRGPTGEGEQFF. CDR3 DNA (partial): TGTGCCAGCAGCGTAGCCCTTAGGGGGCCCACAGGGGAGGGTGAG.

This clone came up many times. Read data end 3 residues before the CDR3 end; the end is taken from the germline J gene. The same CDR3 arises from other DNA sequences in this sample as well. The V gene is TRBV19, the J gene TRBJ2-7; no reliable D call. Germline V CDR1 and CDR2: LNHDA, SQIVND (reference sequence). The CDR3 runs 13 residues. Trimming took off 0 bases at V and 3 bases at J, with 6 bases between the two ends. Partial CDR3 DNA: TGTGCCAGTAGTATAGACAACAGCTACGAG. It codes for CASSIDNSYE. The entire CDR3 reads CASSIDNSYEQYF.

This clone appeared many times. The CDR3 here is CASSRDSGSAYEQYF. CDR3 DNA, as far as it was read: TGTGCCAGTAGTAGAGATAGCGGCAGTGCCTACGAG. J is TRBJ2-7 and V is TRBV19, with D perhaps matching TRBD2 (6 bases). The CDR3 end falls 3 residues outside the read, so it is completed with the germline J gene. The V end was cut by 4 bases, the J end by 2 bases, with 15 bases between. Germline CDR1 LNHDA, CDR2 SQIVND (reference sequence). This CDR3 has 15 amino acids. Full variable domain (outside the CDR3, taken from reference TRBV19 and TRBJ2-7): DGGITQSPKYLFRKEGQNVTLSCEQNLNHDAMYWYRQDPGQGLRLIYYSQIVNDFQKGDIAEGYSVSREKKESFPLTVTSAQKNPTAFYLCASSRDSGSAYEQYFGPGTRLTVT.

This clone has a count of ten or more. The read ends 3 residues early relative to the CDR3; the germline J gene fills the gap. The chain carries TRBV18 and TRBJ2-2; D call uncertain. Germline CDR1 reads KGHSH; CDR2 reads LQKENI. V was trimmed by 1 base and J by 3 bases, leaving 9 bases between them. The CDR3 totals 15 residues. CDR3 sequence reads: CASSPRRADTGELFF. CDR3 DNA (partial): TGTGCCAGCTCACCACGTAGGGCAGACACCGGGGAG.

As regards this clone: Read sequence stops 3 residues before the CDR3 end, and the germline J gene provides the missing end. The rearrangement uses TRBV2 and TRBJ1-1, with D tentatively TRBD1 (5 bases). CDR3 length equals 14 residues. V was pared by 6 bases and J by 1 base, with 12 bases between. Germline values: CDR1 SNHLY, CDR2 FYNNEI. The sequenced CDR3 bases are TGTGCCAGCAGGATGGCCCAGGGGAACACTGAA. Protein sequence: CASRMAQGNTE. The complete CDR3 reads CASRMAQGNTEAFF.

At least ten counts were recorded for this clone. Sequencing ends 3 residues short of the CDR3 end; the germline J gene provides the rest. The gene calls are TRBV20-1 and TRBJ1-1; the D gene is possibly TRBD1 (5 bases). The germline CDR1 and CDR2 sequences are DFQATT and SNEGSKA (reference sequence). The CDR3 is 14 amino acids. The V gene lost 0 bases and the J gene lost 1 base, with 9 bases spanning the gap. CDR3 DNA, as far as it was read: TGCAGTGCTAGAGATCTAACAGGGAACACTGAA. It translates to CSARDLTGNTE. The whole CDR3 sequence reads CSARDLTGNTEAFF.

At least ten counts were recorded for this clone. The CDR3 end is not reached by the read, which stops 3 residues before it; the germline J gene fills it in. This same CDR3 is encoded by further DNA sequences in the sample. The chain carries TRBV18 and TRBJ2-1; TRBD1 agrees at 8 bases. This CDR3 region has 15 residues. Per the germline V gene, CDR1 is KGHSH and CDR2 is LQKENI. Trimming at V came to 2 bases and at J to 6 bases, leaving 6 bases not matched to a gene. CDR3 sequence: CASSPGQGRGNEQFF. The covered CDR3 bases are TGTGCCAGCTCACCAGGACAGGGACGGGGCAATGAG.

The sample holds a few counts of this clone. The sequenced fragment ends 3 residues before the CDR3 boundary, so the rest is inferred from the germline J gene. The chain recombines TRBV19 with TRBJ2-4; the D is unclear. This CDR3 is 16 amino acids long. The germline CDR1 and CDR2 sequences are LNHDA and SQIVND (reference sequence). Here the CDR3 reads CASSIGAGSFQETQYF. CDR3 DNA, as far as it was read: TGTGCCAGTAGTATAGGGGCAGGATCCTTCCAAGAGACT.

As for this clone: From the germline J gene comes the end of the CDR3, since the read stops 3 residues before it. This chain links TRBV2 with TRBJ2-7; the D gene is possibly TRBD1 (5 bases). V lost 8 bases and J lost 1, with 12 bases in between. Germline-derived CDR1 and CDR2 are SNHLY and FYNNEI. CDR3 length: 13 residues. CDR3 residues: CASGIQESYEQYF. CDR3 DNA (partial): TGTGCCAGCGGCATACAGGAGTCCTACGAG.

This clone occurred many times. The read terminates 3 residues ahead of where the CDR3 ends, so the germline J gene completes it. The sample carries other DNA sequences with the same CDR3. The chain employs TRBV30 and TRBJ1-3, with a weak D call TRBD1 (5 bases). Germline values: CDR1 GTSNPN, CDR2 SVGIG (reference sequence). V was shortened by 2 bases and J by 2 bases, with 7 bases between the two germline ends. The CDR3 consists of 13 residues. The sequenced CDR3 bases are TGTGCCTGGAGTAGGGGAGCTGGAAACACC. The encoded protein is CAWSRGAGNT. The full CDR3 protein is CAWSRGAGNTIYF.

This clone was detected ten times or more. The read comes to an end 3 residues before the CDR3 does, leaving the germline J gene to fill in the end. The V call is TRBV6-1, the J call TRBJ1-5; weak D call: TRBD1 (5 bases). The CDR3 covers 17 residues. CDR1 is MNHNS, CDR2 SASEGT, per germline. V lost 1 base, J lost 2 bases, and 15 bases lay in between. CDR3 in amino acids: CASSEGGRGLGNQPQHF. The CDR3 bases that were read are TGTGCCAGCAGTGAAGGTGGTAGGGGATTAGGCAATCAGCCC.

This clone was recorded at least ten times. The CDR3 is cut off 3 residues early in the read; its end comes from the germline J gene. The chain combines TRBV19 with TRBJ2-5; 9 positions agree with TRBD2. The CDR3 totals 17 residues. With V trimmed by 2 bases and J by 2 bases, 9 bases remained unmatched. Germline lookup yields CDR1 LNHDA and CDR2 SQIVND (reference sequence). CDR3 region: CASSIRGSGRVQETQYF. The covered CDR3 bases are TGTGCCAGTAGTATAAGGGGTAGCGGGAGAGTTCAAGAGACC.

In its sample, this clone was seen many times. The read is 3 residues too short to cover the CDR3 end, so that end is filled in from the germline J gene. The chain uses TRBV30 and TRBJ1-2; TRBD1 might be the D (5 bases). Between the trimmed V and J ends, which lost 2 bases and 3 bases, there was a span of 13 bases. The CDR3 contains 14 residues. The germline CDR1 and CDR2 sequences are GTSNPN and SVGIG (reference sequence). CDR3 DNA (partial): TGTGCCTGGAGTCGTCCGGGACTTGACTATGGC. This sequence encodes CAWSRPGLDYG. The whole CDR3 is CAWSRPGLDYGYTF.

This clone was seen ten or more times. The read is 3 residues too short to cover the CDR3 end, so that end is filled in from the germline J gene. The chain links TRBV7-9 to TRBJ2-5; maybe TRBD1 (5 bases). The V end was cut by 4 bases, the J end by 3 bases, with 15 bases between. The CDR3 covers 15 residues. Germline CDR1 reads SEHNR; CDR2 reads FQNEAQ (reference sequence). The sequenced CDR3 bases are TGTGCCAGCAGCTCCCTCCGACAGCATAAAGAGACC. Its translation: CASSSLRQHKET. The CDR3 in its entirety is CASSSLRQHKETQYF.

On this clone: The CDR3 end falls 3 residues outside the read, so it is completed with the germline J gene. The chain is built from TRBV7-6 and TRBJ2-3, with 7 positions matching TRBD1. Germline CDR1 SGHVS, CDR2 FNYEAQ. The CDR3 totals 15 residues. Trimming removed 5 bases from V and 1 base from J; junction bases left unmatched: 6. The CDR3 bases that were read are TGTGCCAGCAGCCGAAGGGGGCAACGCACAGATACG. Residues: CASSRRGQRTDT. Given in full, the CDR3 is CASSRRGQRTDTQYF.

This clone was picked up a small number of times. The read comes to an end 3 residues before the CDR3 does, leaving the germline J gene to fill in the end. This chain joins TRBV2 and TRBJ1-4; 12 bases agree with TRBD1. CDR1 is SNHLY and CDR2 is FYNNEI in the germline V gene. The CDR3 length is 14 residues. Trimming cost V 5 bases and J 8 bases; bases outside gene matches: 3. The CDR3 DNA, read in part, is TGTGCCAGCAGTTGGGACAGGGGGCGAGAAAAA. Translating it yields CASSWDRGREK. The full-length CDR3 reads as CASSWDRGREKLFF.

This clone appeared many times. The sequenced fragment ends 3 residues before the CDR3 boundary, so the rest is inferred from the germline J gene. The V and J genes are TRBV18 and TRBJ1-2; 7 nucleotides align to TRBD1. The CDR3 has 13 amino acids. J lost 6 bases, V lost 5 bases, and 6 bases had no gene match. Germline V gene data show CDR1 as KGHSH and CDR2 as LQKENI. The sequenced part of the CDR3 DNA is TGTGCCAGCTCAGCACAGGGGCTGGATGGC. It encodes CASSAQGLDG. The whole CDR3 sequence is CASSAQGLDGYTF.

This clone was found many times. CDR3 bases read: TGTGCCAGCAGTGTCGGGGGACAGGGGACCGGGGAG. Protein sequence: CASSVGGQGTGE. The CDR3 as a whole reads CASSVGGQGTGELFF. This chain joins TRBV6-4 and TRBJ2-2; 10 nucleotides agree with TRBD1. The CDR3 end falls 3 residues outside the read, so it is completed with the germline J gene. J gave up 5 bases and V 4 bases, and 4 bases lay outside the gene matches. This CDR3 spans 15 amino acids. Germline V CDR1 and CDR2: MRHNA, SNTAGT.

This clone came up many times. The missing CDR3 end, 3 residues past where the read stops, is filled in from the germline J gene. The J gene is TRBJ1-1, the V gene TRBV5-1, with 7 bases fitting TRBD1. The germline gives CDR1 SGHRS, CDR2 YFSETQ. V was pared by 3 bases and J by 0 bases, with 5 bases of the junction left unmatched. This CDR3 comprises 15 residues. The sequenced CDR3 bases are TGCGCCAGCAGCTCATCGGGACAGCTGAACACTGAA. Its protein is CASSSSGQLNTE. The whole CDR3 sequence reads CASSSSGQLNTEAFF.

To note about this clone: The missing CDR3 end, 3 residues past where the read stops, is filled in from the germline J gene. The rearrangement uses TRBV18 and TRBJ1-2, with a weak D call TRBD1 (6 bases). V shed 1 base and J shed 1 base, with 10 bases lying between them. The CDR3 sequence is 15 residues long. CDR1 and CDR2 from the germline V gene are KGHSH and LQKENI. The CDR3 loop reads CASSPLDSLNYGYTF. The covered CDR3 bases are TGTGCCAGCTCACCACTGGACAGCCTTAACTATGGC. The full variable domain, completed using reference TRBV18 and TRBJ1-2, is NAGVMQNPRHLVRRRGQEARLRCSPMKGHSHVYWYRQLPEEGLKFMVYLQKENIIDESGMPKERFSAEFPKEGPSILRIQQVVRGDSAAYFCASSPLDSLNYGYTFGSGTRLTVV.

Worth noting for this clone: The read halts 3 residues ahead of the CDR3 end, with the missing end drawn from the germline J gene. The gene calls are TRBV7-6 and TRBJ1-3, with 7 bases fitting TRBD1. The J segment lost 2 bases and the V segment lost 5 bases, leaving 3 bases of the junction unmatched. Germline V lookup: CDR1 SGHVS, CDR2 FNYEAQ. This CDR3 has 14 residues. CDR3 DNA, as far as it was read: TGTGCCAGCAGCCCCCAGGGGGCTGGAAACACC. Encoded protein: CASSPQGAGNT. The whole CDR3 sequence reads CASSPQGAGNTIYF.

This clone has ten or more counts. The DNA ends 3 residues before the CDR3 does, and the rest of the CDR3 is filled in from the germline J gene. This chain joins TRBV10-3 and TRBJ2-3; TRBD1 matches 10 bases. Germline CDR1 and CDR2: ENHRY and SYGVKD. The CDR3 is made up of 17 amino acids. V lost 0 bases to trimming and J lost 4 bases; unmatched junction nucleotides: 7. The DNA read from the CDR3 is TGTGCCATCAGTGAGTCGATGGGACAGGGGTATGCAGATACG. This sequence encodes CAISESMGQGYADT. The CDR3 in full is CAISESMGQGYADTQYF.

Many counts were recorded for this clone. The CDR3 end lies 3 residues beyond the end of the read and is filled in from the germline J gene. The rearrangement joins TRBV12-3 or TRBV12-4 to TRBJ2-1; 9 bases match TRBD2. Germline trimming cut 6 bases from V and 8 bases from J; bases unmatched to any gene: 11. This CDR3 is built from 15 residues. The sequenced CDR3 bases are TGTGCCAGCAGCCTGTCTAGCGGGGCCCGCTATGAG. This codes for CASSLSSGARYE. The complete CDR3 reads CASSLSSGARYEQFF.

This clone was observed many times. The CDR3 loop reads CASRETSGRDTQYF. The part of the CDR3 DNA that was read is TGTGCCAGCAGGGAGACTAGCGGGAGGGATACG. The chain links TRBV6-2 or TRBV6-3 to TRBJ2-3, with 13 bases lining up with TRBD2. From the germline J gene comes the end of the CDR3, since the read stops 3 residues before it. This CDR3 region has 14 residues. Germline V lookup: CDR1 MNHEY, CDR2 SVGEGT. Trimming cost V 6 bases and J 6 bases; bases outside gene matches: 3.

At least ten counts were recorded for this clone. From the germline J gene comes the end of the CDR3, since the read stops 3 residues before it. This chain connects TRBV6-2 or TRBV6-3 to TRBJ1-4; D remains ambiguous. Germline CDR1 reads MNHEY; CDR2 reads SVGEGT. V lost 5 bases and J 0 bases, leaving 16 bases between the germline ends. This CDR3 has 17 amino acids. This CDR3 is CASSSINYRATNEKLFF. Partial CDR3 DNA: TGTGCCAGCAGTAGCATCAATTACAGAGCAACTAATGAAAAA.

This clone was counted ten times or more. Read coverage stops 3 residues before the CDR3 terminus; the germline J gene supplies the remainder. The rearrangement uses TRBV19 and TRBJ2-3; no reliable D call. Germline assignment: CDR1 LNHDA and CDR2 SQIVND (reference sequence). The CDR3 covers 11 residues. Trimming took 5 bases from V and 3 from J, leaving 3 bases between them. CDR3 protein: CASSQTDTQYF. The DNA read from the CDR3 is TGTGCCAGTAGTCAAACAGATACG.

Concerning this clone: Read coverage stops 3 residues before the CDR3 terminus; the germline J gene supplies the remainder. The V and J genes are TRBV20-1 and TRBJ2-7; D is perhaps TRBD2 (6 bases). Germline V gives CDR1 DFQATT, CDR2 SNEGSKA (reference sequence). Trimming shortened V by 3 bases and J by 3 bases, and 9 bases separated the two germline ends. This CDR3 comprises 12 residues. CDR3 amino acids: CSARPGLYEQYF. The DNA read from the CDR3 is TGCAGTGCTAGGCCGGGACTCTACGAG.